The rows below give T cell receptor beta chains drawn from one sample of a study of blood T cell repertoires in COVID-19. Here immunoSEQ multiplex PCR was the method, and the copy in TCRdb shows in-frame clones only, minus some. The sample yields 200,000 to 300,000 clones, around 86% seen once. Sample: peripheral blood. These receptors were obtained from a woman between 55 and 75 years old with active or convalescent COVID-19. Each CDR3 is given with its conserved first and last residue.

CDR3aa: CSVEGGWGNTEAFF
v_gene: TRBV29-1
j_gene: TRBJ1-1

CDR3aa: CASRQSGYEQYF
v_gene: TRBV11-2
j_gene: TRBJ2-7

CDR3aa: CASSLWEEQYF
v_gene: TRBV5-6
j_gene: TRBJ2-7

CDR3aa: CASSERAPGTNEKLFF
v_gene: TRBV2
j_gene: TRBJ1-4

CDR3aa: CASSEWGTGGITNEQYF
v_gene: TRBV6-1
j_gene: TRBJ2-7

CDR3aa: CASSFRDRGGQFF
v_gene: TRBV7-9
j_gene: TRBJ2-1

CDR3aa: CASSFRGLEAFF
v_gene: TRBV12-3/TRBV12-4
j_gene: TRBJ1-1

CDR3aa: CASRRRPGAETQYF
v_gene: TRBV7-8
j_gene: TRBJ2-5

CDR3aa: CASGGQLIDAQYF
v_gene: TRBV5-6
j_gene: TRBJ2-3

CDR3aa: CASSHTLGGETQYF
v_gene: TRBV4-1
j_gene: TRBJ2-5

CDR3aa: CASSLTDSGNTIYF
v_gene: TRBV6-5
j_gene: TRBJ1-3

CDR3aa: CASSQHHQYLNYGYTF
v_gene: TRBV5-4
j_gene: TRBJ1-2

CDR3aa: CASSILDRNNQPQHF
v_gene: TRBV19
j_gene: TRBJ1-5

CDR3aa: CASKTGPNEKLFF
v_gene: TRBV24-1
j_gene: TRBJ1-4

CDR3aa: CASSREPYTEAFF
v_gene: TRBV27
j_gene: TRBJ1-1

CDR3aa: CASSLDRTGFSPLHF
v_gene: TRBV11-2
j_gene: TRBJ1-6

CDR3aa: CASSPGTSGYIQYF
v_gene: TRBV27
j_gene: TRBJ2-4

CDR3aa: CASSSRDRGGEKLFF
v_gene: TRBV11-2
j_gene: TRBJ1-4

CDR3aa: CASSAWGRGLPGDQPQHF
v_gene: TRBV6-1
j_gene: TRBJ1-5

CDR3aa: CASSRGTADTQYF
v_gene: TRBV19
j_gene: TRBJ2-3

CDR3aa: CASSYEGAIGGELFF
v_gene: TRBV6-5
j_gene: TRBJ2-2

CDR3aa: CASSLGLNTEAFF
v_gene: TRBV5-1
j_gene: TRBJ1-1

CDR3aa: CAWSRGQTDTEAFF
v_gene: TRBV30
j_gene: TRBJ1-1

CDR3aa: CASSQGLPGSIADNGYTF
v_gene: TRBV4-3
j_gene: TRBJ1-2

CDR3aa: CASSLTSDRPYEQYF
v_gene: TRBV5-1
j_gene: TRBJ2-7

CDR3aa: CASSPYRDNEQFF
v_gene: TRBV12-3/TRBV12-4
j_gene: TRBJ2-1

CDR3aa: CASSLDGGRSYNSPLHF
v_gene: TRBV5-1
j_gene: TRBJ1-6

CDR3aa: CASSFGTSGGWYQETQYF
v_gene: TRBV28
j_gene: TRBJ2-5

CDR3aa: CASSYQWSGNNEQFF
v_gene: TRBV5-1
j_gene: TRBJ2-1

CDR3aa: CASSPGTSEAYEQYF
v_gene: TRBV2
j_gene: TRBJ2-7

CDR3aa: CASSYSSGRDEQYF
v_gene: TRBV6-5
j_gene: TRBJ2-7

CDR3aa: CASSEGPGGPNEQFF
v_gene: TRBV2
j_gene: TRBJ2-1

CDR3aa: CASSRLLPGNTEAFF
v_gene: TRBV18
j_gene: TRBJ1-1

CDR3aa: CASSHQIYTEAFF
v_gene: TRBV27
j_gene: TRBJ1-1

CDR3aa: CASSAQGQNNSPLHF
v_gene: TRBV2
j_gene: TRBJ1-6

CDR3aa: CASRWGQFGNQPQHF
v_gene: TRBV28
j_gene: TRBJ1-5

CDR3aa: CASSLARGVYGYTF
v_gene: TRBV5-8
j_gene: TRBJ1-2

CDR3aa: CASSYQGGGGGYTF
v_gene: TRBV6-5
j_gene: TRBJ1-2

CDR3aa: CASSFKGEGNTIYF
v_gene: TRBV11-2
j_gene: TRBJ1-3

CDR3aa: CSASGRIGGYTF
v_gene: TRBV29-1
j_gene: TRBJ1-2

CDR3aa: CASSLAPISGNEQFF
v_gene: TRBV5-1
j_gene: TRBJ2-1

CDR3aa: CASSPWAGVAFF
v_gene: TRBV6-5
j_gene: TRBJ1-1